The T cell receptor (beta chain) described here comes from a study of shared clonotypes between healthy human individuals. Profiled with immunoSEQ multiplex PCR; TCRdb holds only in-frame clones, not every one. Found here are fewer than 1 million clones, 95% to 97% of them singletons; the top ten hold approximately 0.2%. Only CD45RO-negative cells positively selected for CCR7 counted as naive CD8 cells, so terminally differentiated effector memory CD45RA+ cells were excluded. CDR1 MDHEN and CDR2 SYDVKM come from the germline V gene. The V and J ends lost 7 bases and 12 bases, in that order; junction bases with no gene match: 14. This CDR3 has 14 amino acids.

This sequence originates from a man aged 25 to 45 in good health. The chain combines TRBV28 with TRBJ1-3; 8 positions match TRBD1. Sequencing input: naive CD8+ T cells sorted from blood. In DNA form, the CDR3 reads TGTGCCAGCACCTCCCCTGGACAGGGTGAGGACATATATTTT. Its protein is CASTSPGQGEDIYF.